This passage covers 22 T cell receptor beta chains from one sample sequenced in a study of blood T cell repertoires in COVID-19. The method was immunoSEQ multiplex PCR; TCRdb's version includes in-frame clones alone and lacks a portion of them. The data contain about 19,000 clones, about 88% of them singletons. The sequencing input was peripheral blood. All receptors derive from a man between 65 and 85 years old with acute or convalescent COVID-19.

Within the sample, this clone is large. This CDR3 is also generated by other DNA sequences in the sample. V is TRBV9 and J is TRBJ2-5; weak D call: TRBD2 (7 bases). Germline CDR1 reads SGDLS; CDR2 reads YYNGEE. CDR3 size: 15 residues. V lost 3 bases, J lost 1 base, and 13 bases lay in between. CDR3 amino acids: CASSGGGGPQETQYF. The CDR3 nucleotides read TGTGCCAGCAGCGGAGGGGGGGGGCCCCAAGAGACCCAGTACTTC.

CDR3 nucleotides: TGTGCCAGCAGTTTGACTAGCGAGAGCTCCTACAATGAGCAGTTCTTC. It translates to CASSLTSESSYNEQFF. This chain links TRBV6-5 with TRBJ2-1, with 8 nucleotides matching TRBD2. The CDR3 spans 16 residues. The J segment lost 0 bases and the V segment lost 4 bases, leaving 5 bases of the junction unmatched. The germline CDR1 and CDR2 sequences are MNHEY and SVGAGI.

The chain employs TRBV3-1 (or the pseudogene TRBV3-2) and TRBJ2-7, with 7 bases matching TRBD2. Germline V gene lookup returns CDR1 LGHDT and CDR2 YNNKEL (reference sequence). This CDR3 is 15 amino acids long. The V segment lost 5 bases and the J segment 3 bases; nucleotides outside the gene matches: 10. CDR3 sequence (DNA): TGTGCCAGCAGCGCCAGCGGGGCCCTCCGCTACGAGCAGTACTTC. This sequence encodes CASSASGALRYEQYF.

The chain joins TRBV15 to TRBJ2-5; tentatively, D is TRBD2 (5 bases). The length of the CDR3 is 13 residues. The germline gives CDR1 LNHNV, CDR2 YYDKDF (reference sequence). V was trimmed by 9 bases and J by 5 bases, leaving 16 bases between them. CDR3 loop: CATRLAGSETQYF. DNA of the CDR3: TGTGCCACTCGGCTGGCGGGCTCCGAGACCCAGTACTTC.

J is TRBJ2-1 and V is TRBV15; D not certain. V lost 3 bases and J lost 10, with 7 bases in between. The CDR3 spans 11 residues. Germline CDR1 is LNHNV and CDR2 is YYDKDF (reference sequence). The CDR3 nucleotides read TGTGCCACCAGCAGCCTGTTCGAGCAGTTCTTC. Translating gives CATSSLFEQFF.

The rearrangement links TRBV4-1 to TRBJ2-7, with TRBD1 matching over 8 bases. Germline CDR1 is MGHRA and CDR2 is YSYEKL. The CDR3 extends over 15 amino acids. V lost 4 bases to trimming and J lost 4 bases; unmatched junction nucleotides: 9. CDR3 in DNA: TGCGCCAGCAGCCGATCACAGGGGGAAGAATACGAGCAGTACTTC. Translated, it gives CASSRSQGEEYEQYF.

V is TRBV3-1 (or the pseudogene TRBV3-2) and J is TRBJ2-7; D gene unclear. CDR3 size: 12 residues. Germline CDR1 is LGHDT and CDR2 is YNNKEL (reference sequence). Trimming cost V 4 bases and J 0 bases, with 4 bases left between them. CDR3 sequence reads: CASSLSSYEQYF. DNA for the CDR3: TGTGCCAGCAGCCTTAGCTCCTACGAGCAGTACTTC.

This clone was seen a single time. The V call is TRBV9, the J call TRBJ2-1; TRBD2 matches 7 bases. The CDR3 length is 15 residues. Trimming took 0 bases from V and 4 from J; bases not matched to a gene: 4. From germline, CDR1 is SGDLS and CDR2 YYNGEE. CDR3 DNA sequence: TGTGCCAGCAGCGTAGAGGGACTAAAATACAATGAGCAGTTCTTC. It codes for CASSVEGLKYNEQFF. The full variable domain, in which reference TRBV9 and TRBJ2-1 provide the parts outside the CDR3, is DSGVTQTPKHLITATGQRVTLRCSPRSGDLSVYWYQQSLDQGLQFLIQYYNGEERAKGNILERFSAQQFPDLHSELNLSSLELGDSALYFCASSVEGLKYNEQFFGPGTRLTVL.

This clone turned up a few times. The chain has TRBV5-8 and TRBJ1-1; possible D gene TRBD1, 6 bases. The CDR3 has 15 residues. Trimming removed 6 bases from V and 12 bases from J, with 27 bases in between. Per the germline V gene, CDR1 is SGHTS and CDR2 is YDEGEE. CDR3 residues: CASTDAGAPDAQPFF. The CDR3 nucleotides read TGTGCCAGCACCGACGCGGGGGCACCTGACGCCCAACCTTTCTTT.

The gene calls are TRBV2 and TRBJ2-1; 9 bases fit TRBD1. Germline trimming cut 3 bases from V and 7 bases from J; bases unmatched to any gene: 10. Per the germline V gene, CDR1 is SNHLY and CDR2 is FYNNEI. CDR3 size: 16 residues. The CDR3 is CASSEGGQGGVNEQFF. The DNA for the CDR3 is TGTGCCAGCAGTGAGGGGGGACAGGGAGGGGTGAATGAGCAGTTCTTC. Drawing the rest from reference TRBV2 and TRBJ2-1, the complete variable domain is EPEVTQTPSHQVTQMGQEVILRCVPISNHLYFYWYRQILGQKVEFLVSFYNNEISEKSEIFDDQFSVERPDGSNFTLKIRSTKLEDSAMYFCASSEGGQGGVNEQFFGPGTRLTVL.

The CDR3 DNA reads TGTGCCAGCTCCCCTTGGGGCCGTCAATTCAATGAGCAGTTCTTC. It specifies CASSPWGRQFNEQFF. The chain couples TRBV2 to TRBJ2-1; D perhaps matches TRBD1 (5 bases). V gave up 8 bases and J gave up 6 bases, with 20 bases separating them. The CDR3 covers 15 residues. Germline values: CDR1 SNHLY, CDR2 FYNNEI. The whole variable domain, remainder taken from reference TRBV2 and TRBJ2-1, is EPEVTQTPSHQVTQMGQEVILRCVPISNHLYFYWYRQILGQKVEFLVSFYNNEISEKSEIFDDQFSVERPDGSNFTLKIRSTKLEDSAMYFCASSPWGRQFNEQFFGPGTRLTVL.

V and J are TRBV6-4 and TRBJ2-1; 7 bases map to TRBD2. The V and J ends lost 0 bases and 1 base, in that order; junction bases with no gene match: 0. The CDR3 spans 15 residues. CDR1 is MRHNA, CDR2 SNTAGT, per germline. The CDR3 DNA reads as TGTGCCAGCAGTGACTCTAGCGGGTCCTACAATGAGCAGTTCTTC. This translates into CASSDSSGSYNEQFF.

V usage is TRBV2 and J usage is TRBJ2-1, with D perhaps TRBD2 (6 bases). Germline CDR1 is SNHLY and CDR2 is FYNNEI. Trimming removed 10 bases from V and 7 bases from J, with 23 bases in between. The CDR3 covers 15 residues. CDR3 loop: CAISLGDSGVNEQFF. In DNA form, the CDR3 reads TGTGCCATCTCCCTCGGAGACTCGGGAGTGAATGAGCAGTTCTTC.

The genes are TRBV9 and TRBJ2-3, with D possibly TRBD2 on 6 matching bases. The germline CDR1 and CDR2 sequences are SGDLS and YYNGEE. There are 13 residues in the CDR3. V lost 6 bases, J lost 6 bases, and 14 bases lay in between. CDR3 sequence reads: CASNRDSVDTQYF. The CDR3 DNA is TGTGCCAGCAACCGGGACTCGGTCGATACGCAGTATTTT.

The chain is built from TRBV19 and TRBJ1-1; 9 bases map to TRBD1. The germline V gene has CDR1 LNHDA and CDR2 SQIVND (reference sequence). V dropped 6 bases and J dropped 4; count of bases not matched to a gene: 9. This CDR3 has 15 amino acids. CDR3 in DNA: TGTGCCAGTAGAACAGGGGGCTATTTGACCACTGAAGCTTTCTTT. It is translated as CASRTGGYLTTEAFF.

The V call is TRBV2, the J call TRBJ2-1, with 12 bases lining up with TRBD2. Germline trimming cut 7 bases from V and 2 bases from J; bases unmatched to any gene: 3. Germline CDR1 reads SNHLY; CDR2 reads FYNNEI. The CDR3 runs 15 residues. In DNA form, the CDR3 reads TGTGCCAGCATTTGGACTAGCGGGGCCTACAATGAGCAGTTCTTC. Its translation is CASIWTSGAYNEQFF.

The chain couples TRBV2 to TRBJ1-5; tentatively, D is TRBD1 (5 bases). The CDR3 sequence is 14 residues long. The V end lost 6 bases, the J end lost 6 bases, and 15 bases lay between the germline ends. The germline V gene has CDR1 SNHLY and CDR2 FYNNEI. This CDR3 is CASRDGGVGQPQHF. The CDR3 DNA sequence: TGTGCCAGCAGAGACGGGGGTGTAGGTCAGCCCCAGCATTTT.

The gene calls are TRBV5-1 and TRBJ2-1, with D uncertain. V was shortened by 2 bases and J by 7 bases, with 4 bases between the two germline ends. Germline values: CDR1 SGHRS, CDR2 YFSETQ. The CDR3 totals 11 residues. CDR3 nucleotide sequence: TGCGCCAGCAGCTTTCTAAATGAGCAGTTCTTC. Translated: CASSFLNEQFF.

V usage is TRBV19 and J usage is TRBJ1-4, with 10 bases identical to TRBD1. J lost 6 bases, V lost 4 bases, and 5 bases had no gene match. The germline gives CDR1 LNHDA, CDR2 SQIVND (reference sequence). The CDR3 contains 15 residues. Here the CDR3 reads CASSTAGTGDEKLFF. The CDR3 DNA follows: TGTGCCAGTAGTACAGCCGGGACAGGGGATGAAAAACTGTTTTTT.

The chain employs TRBV25-1 and TRBJ2-2; 11 bases match TRBD1. Germline-derived CDR1 and CDR2 are MGHDK and SYGVNS. CDR3 length equals 16 residues. V shed 3 bases, J shed 6 bases, and the junction held 6 bases outside the gene matches. This CDR3 is CASSDSGQGAAGELFF. The CDR3 bases are TGTGCCAGCAGTGACTCCGGACAGGGGGCGGCCGGGGAGCTGTTTTTT. Full variable domain (rest looked up from reference TRBV25-1 and TRBJ2-2): EADIYQTPRYLVIGTGKKITLECSQTMGHDKMYWYQQDPGMELHLIHYSYGVNSTEKGDLSSESTVSRIRTEHFPLTLESARPSHTSQYLCASSDSGQGAAGELFFGEGSRLTVL.

This clone has just one count. This sequence joins TRBV27 and TRBJ1-2, with D perhaps TRBD1 (6 bases). The length of the CDR3 is 12 residues. Germline loops: CDR1 MNHEY, CDR2 SMNVEV (reference sequence). V was cut by 5 bases and J by 8 bases, with 12 bases left in between. The CDR3 spells CASSNRVQGYTF. In DNA, the CDR3 is TGTGCCAGCAGTAACAGGGTTCAGGGCTACACCTTC.

This chain joins TRBV6-2 or TRBV6-3 and TRBJ1-1; D is possibly TRBD1 (6 bases). Trimming removed 5 bases at V and 5 bases at J, with 15 bases between. The CDR3 contains 14 residues. CDR1 and CDR2 (germline): MNHEY, SVGEGT. The CDR3 sequence: CASSPQGGGTEAFF. In DNA form, the CDR3 reads TGTGCCAGCAGTCCACAGGGAGGGGGGACTGAAGCTTTCTTT.